Following are 19 T cell receptor beta chains from one sample sequenced in a study of OX40 agonist ivuxolimab in advanced cancers. Clones were sequenced by immunoSEQ multiplex PCR, and TCRdb holds only the in-frame ones, with some missing. This sample has 100,000 to 150,000 clones, with approximately 94% found just once. The starting material was CD4+ or CD8+ T cells sorted from blood, obtained in a trial of the OX40 agonist ivuxolimab. These receptors were taken from an adult with an advanced solid tumor such as melanoma, head and neck, liver or kidney cancer.

V and J are TRBV5-6 and TRBJ2-5; D uncertain. V shed 0 bases and J shed 3 bases, with 6 bases lying between them. The CDR3 contains 13 residues. Germline V gives CDR1 SGHDT, CDR2 YYEEEE. In nucleotides, the CDR3 is TGTGCCAGCAGCTTGGACCCTGAAGAGACCCAGTACTTC. Protein sequence: CASSLDPEETQYF.

This chain joins TRBV7-3 and TRBJ2-3; 12 nucleotides match TRBD2. The CDR3 consists of 18 residues. Losses at the gene ends were 2 bases for V and 2 bases for J; bases not matched to a gene: 8. The germline V gene encodes CDR1 SGHTA and CDR2 FQGTGA. The CDR3 sequence: CASSLHPGLAGTTDTQYF. In DNA, the CDR3 is TGTGCCAGCAGCTTACACCCCGGACTAGCGGGGACCACAGATACGCAGTATTTT.

The V call is TRBV30, the J call TRBJ2-4; D is perhaps TRBD1 (5 bases). The CDR3 extends over 17 amino acids. The V end was cut by 2 bases, the J end by 10 bases, with 27 bases between. Germline V gene lookup returns CDR1 GTSNPN and CDR2 SVGIG (reference sequence). The CDR3 region has the DNA TGTGCCTGGAGTTCATCCACAGGCGTCCTAGAAGATTTTATTCAGTACTTC. Translating it yields CAWSSSTGVLEDFIQYF. Looking up the rest from reference TRBV30 and TRBJ2-4 gives the full variable domain: SQTIHQWPATLVQPVGSPLSLECTVEGTSNPNLYWYRQAAGRGLQLLFYSVGIGQISSEVPQNLSASRPQDRQFILSSKKLLLSDSGFYLCAWSSSTGVLEDFIQYFGAGTRLSVL.

This clone was seen only once. The J gene is TRBJ1-4, the V gene TRBV5-1; D call uncertain. Trimming left V 2 bases short and J 5 bases short, with 10 bases between. This CDR3 spans 14 amino acids. Germline CDR1 reads SGHRS; CDR2 reads YFSETQ. CDR3 in DNA: TGCGCCAGCAGCTTCCCTGGTCAGAATGAAAAACTGTTTTTT. Protein product: CASSFPGQNEKLFF.

The chain has TRBV5-1 and TRBJ2-1; 7 bases line up with TRBD1. Germline CDR1 SGHRS, CDR2 YFSETQ. Trimming took 0 bases from V and 7 from J; bases not matched to a gene: 4. The CDR3 runs 14 residues. Here the CDR3 reads CASSLEGRGNEQFF. The CDR3, as DNA: TGCGCCAGCAGCTTGGAGGGCAGGGGGAATGAGCAGTTCTTC.

In DNA form, the CDR3 reads TGTGCCAGCAGCCCCAGGGGGGTTTCGAGAGAGACCCAGTACTTC. Translation gives CASSPRGVSRETQYF. The V and J genes are TRBV7-2 and TRBJ2-5, with a tentative D call TRBD1 (7 bases). The V end was cut by 5 bases, the J end by 4 bases, with 17 bases between. Germline loops: CDR1 SGHTA, CDR2 FQGNSA. The CDR3 is 15 amino acids.

The V and J genes are TRBV4-2 and TRBJ2-5; 9 positions match TRBD2. Trimming removed 6 bases from V and 2 bases from J; junction bases left unmatched: 1. The germline V gene encodes CDR1 LGHNA and CDR2 YNFKEQ. The length of the CDR3 is 13 residues. CDR3 sequence: CASRAGGQETQYF. DNA for the CDR3: TGTGCCAGCAGGGCGGGGGGGCAAGAGACCCAGTACTTC.

This chain connects TRBV5-1 to TRBJ2-3; 7 bases are shared with TRBD1. V was pared by 1 base and J by 0 bases, with 5 bases of the junction left unmatched. Germline loops: CDR1 SGHRS, CDR2 YFSETQ. This CDR3 is built from 16 residues. This chain's CDR3 is CASSLPRQGSTDTQYF. CDR3 coding DNA: TGCGCCAGCAGCTTGCCCCGACAGGGAAGCACAGATACGCAGTATTTT.

The genes are TRBV7-2 and TRBJ1-3, with D unresolved. V was cut by 5 bases and J by 0 bases, with 8 bases left in between. The length of the CDR3 is 14 residues. Germline V gene sequence: CDR1 SGHTA, CDR2 FQGNSA. CDR3 residues: CASSPGPSGNTIYF. For the CDR3, the DNA is TGTGCCAGCAGCCCGGGCCCCTCTGGAAACACCATATATTTT.

The rearrangement joins TRBV7-9 to TRBJ2-1; 7 bases are a match to TRBD2. This CDR3 region has 17 residues. Germline V gives CDR1 SEHNR, CDR2 FQNEAQ (reference sequence). V lost 3 bases, J lost 5 bases, and 13 bases stayed unmatched. CDR3 amino acids: CASSFPYLAGVHNEQFF. CDR3 sequence (DNA): TGTGCCAGCAGCTTCCCCTACTTGGCGGGAGTGCACAATGAGCAGTTCTTC.

The rearrangement joins TRBV7-9 to TRBJ1-5; TRBD1 aligns across 7 bases. The CDR3 has 13 amino acids. From germline, CDR1 is SEHNR and CDR2 FQNEAQ (reference sequence). V trimming: 0 bases; J trimming: 8 bases; junction bases outside the gene matches: 1. The CDR3 loop is CASSLAGQKPQHF. The CDR3 coding sequence is TGTGCCAGCAGCTTAGCGGGACAGAAGCCCCAGCATTTT.

The CDR3 coding sequence is TGTGCCAGCAGTGAGCGAGGGGGCACGGGCTATGGCTACACCTTC. Protein product: CASSERGGTGYGYTF. The V and J genes are TRBV2 and TRBJ1-2; TRBD1 matches 7 bases. This CDR3 spans 15 amino acids. Germline CDR1 SNHLY, CDR2 FYNNEI. V lost 3 bases to trimming and J lost 4 bases; unmatched junction nucleotides: 8.

This clone occurred a few times. CDR3 in amino acids: CASSPRSPIEAFF. The CDR3 bases are TGTGCCAGCTCACCACGGAGCCCCATTGAAGCTTTCTTT. The chain links TRBV18 to TRBJ1-1, with D uncertain. V was pared by 1 base and J by 7 bases, with 10 bases between. The CDR3 length is 13 residues. The germline CDR1 and CDR2 sequences are KGHSH and LQKENI.

The CDR3 loop is CSVAHDIPGGDGTQYF. CDR3 in DNA: TGCAGCGTTGCCCATGACATCCCGGGAGGGGACGGGACCCAGTACTTC. This chain uses TRBV29-1 with TRBJ2-5; TRBD2 matches 8 bases. The ends lost 4 bases at V and 7 bases at J; junction bases unmatched: 17. Germline V lookup: CDR1 SQVTM, CDR2 ANQGSEA. The CDR3 length is 16 residues.

In DNA, the CDR3 is TGCGCCAGCAGCTCTGGACAGATAGAGCCCTACGAGCAGTACTTC. Translated, it gives CASSSGQIEPYEQYF. The chain links TRBV5-1 to TRBJ2-7; D might be TRBD1 (6 bases). The V gene lost 3 bases and the J gene lost 2 bases, with 15 bases spanning the gap. Germline V gene sequence: CDR1 SGHRS, CDR2 YFSETQ. The CDR3 consists of 15 residues.

J is TRBJ2-6 and V is TRBV7-2; D unresolved. V shed 5 bases and J shed 4 bases, with 18 bases lying between them. Per germline, CDR1 SGHTA and CDR2 FQGNSA. The CDR3 covers 17 residues. This chain's CDR3 is CASSELGASWGANVLTF. CDR3 DNA sequence: TGTGCCAGCAGCGAACTCGGAGCGTCGTGGGGGGCCAACGTCCTGACTTTC.

The chain joins TRBV7-2 to TRBJ1-3; D unclear. Per germline, CDR1 SGHTA and CDR2 FQGNSA. The CDR3 runs to 13 residues. Trimming cost V 3 bases and J 3 bases, with 6 bases left between them. The chain's CDR3 is CASSLLGGNTIYF. The CDR3 DNA reads as TGTGCCAGCAGCTTGCTCGGTGGAAACACCATATATTTT.

CDR3 region: CASSLSVGTVGDEQFF. CDR3 coding DNA: TGTGCCAGCAGCCTGTCAGTTGGGACAGTCGGGGATGAGCAGTTCTTC. The V and J genes are TRBV11-2 and TRBJ2-1; 7 nucleotides align to TRBD1. CDR1 and CDR2 (germline): SGHAT, FQNNGV. V shed 5 bases and J 8 bases; nucleotides not matched to a gene: 15. The CDR3 is 16 amino acids.

This clone is a singleton in its sample. The chain employs TRBV10-2 and TRBJ1-5; D gene ambiguous. This CDR3 contains 16 residues. The V gene lost 8 bases and the J gene lost 0 bases, with 17 bases spanning the gap. Germline CDR1 is WSHSY and CDR2 is SAAADI. The CDR3 sequence: CASEGGWGYSNQPQHF. CDR3 DNA sequence: TGCGCCAGCGAGGGAGGCTGGGGTTATAGCAATCAGCCCCAGCATTTT.